Presented here are 21 T cell receptor beta chains from one specimen sequenced in a study of regulatory T cells in long-lasting Graves disease. Building of the TCR beta libraries involved iRepertoire HTBI primers and Arm-PCR of CDR3 regions. From the multiplex PCR reads, TCRdb called clonotypes with MiXCR, one entry per CDR3 protein. The sample consists of 700,000 or so distinct CDR3 sequences, 30% of them appearing once. The time point is: persistent/refractory GD, antithyroid drugs over 5 years with positive TRAb. Extracted RNA from PBMCs served as the source of the TCR library. The sample here was peripheral blood mononuclear cells (PBMCs), taken when the disease was refractory, from a patient treated with antithyroid drugs. These receptor sequences come from a female donor with Graves disease.

To note about this clonotype: One end of the junction varies from germline; a read error may be responsible. The chain carries TRBV6-2 or TRBV6-3 and TRBJ2-7; no reliable D call. The CDR3 is 13 residues long. Per the germline V gene, CDR1 is MNHEY and CDR2 is SVGEGT. The CDR3 spells CASSYSGSYERYF. The DNA of the CDR3 is TGTGCCAGCAGTTACTCGGGGTCCTACGAGCGGTACTTC.

V is TRBV6-2 or TRBV6-3 and J is TRBJ1-5, with unresolved D. V was cut by 0 bases and J by 2 bases, with 8 bases left in between. The germline V gene encodes CDR1 MNHEY and CDR2 SVGEGT. The CDR3 sequence is 15 residues long. CDR3: CASSYSRSRNQPQHF. CDR3 DNA sequence: TGTGCCAGCAGTTACTCGAGGTCCCGCAATCAGCCCCAGCATTTT.

This clonotype has a handful of counts. This chain uses TRBV2 with TRBJ1-5, with 7 bases matching TRBD1. CDR1 is SNHLY, CDR2 FYNNEI, per germline. This CDR3 has 16 amino acids. The V and J ends lost 7 bases and 1 base, in that order; junction bases with no gene match: 10. Here the CDR3 reads CASMAGGEWSNQPQHF. The DNA for the CDR3 is TGTGCCAGCATGGCAGGGGGTGAGTGGAGCAATCAGCCCCAGCATTTT.

This clonotype was counted a few times. The chain has TRBV3-1 and TRBJ1-1; TRBD1 is a possible D gene (5 bases). V shed 0 bases and J shed 2 bases, with 13 bases lying between them. The V gene's germline CDR1 is LGHDT and CDR2 YNNKEL (reference sequence). The CDR3 sequence is 16 residues long. CDR3 bases: TGTGCCAGCAGCCAAGAGGATCGCAGGGATAACACTGAAGCTTTCTTT. It is translated as CASSQEDRRDNTEAFF.

The chain employs TRBV20-1 and TRBJ1-3; D is unclear. The V end was cut by 3 bases, the J end by 0 bases, with 6 bases between. Germline V lookup: CDR1 DFQATT, CDR2 SNEGSKA (reference sequence). The CDR3 totals 13 residues. This chain's CDR3 is CSASSLSGNTIYF. DNA for the CDR3: TGCAGTGCTAGTTCGCTCTCTGGAAACACCATATATTTT.

V usage is TRBV18 and J usage is TRBJ2-7; 10 bases fit TRBD1. The germline V gene has CDR1 KGHSH and CDR2 LQKENI. The V and J ends lost 3 bases and 1 base, in that order; junction bases with no gene match: 6. This CDR3 has 16 residues. The CDR3 here is CASSPGGQGSSYEQYF. The CDR3 bases are TGTGCCAGCTCACCGGGGGGACAGGGGTCTTCCTACGAGCAGTACTTC. Full variable domain (rest looked up from reference TRBV18 and TRBJ2-7): NAGVMQNPRHLVRRRGQEARLRCSPMKGHSHVYWYRQLPEEGLKFMVYLQKENIIDESGMPKERFSAEFPKEGPSILRIQQVVRGDSAAYFCASSPGGQGSSYEQYFGPGTRLTVT.

This sequence joins TRBV30 and TRBJ2-7; D may be TRBD1 (5 bases). This CDR3 region has 12 residues. With 1 base removed from V and 3 bases from J, the gap between germline ends came to 7 bases. Per germline, CDR1 GTSNPN and CDR2 SVGIG (reference sequence). The CDR3 nucleotides read TGTGCCTGGAGTGAGGGGAACTACGAGCAGTACTTC. Translation: CAWSEGNYEQYF.

This clonotype was recorded only once. The CDR3 nucleotides are TGTGCCAGTAGTATATTTCTGGGGCGGAACATTCAGTACTTC. Translation: CASSIFLGRNIQYF. The chain has TRBV19 and TRBJ2-4; D possibly corresponds to TRBD1 (5 bases). CDR1 LNHDA and CDR2 SQIVND come from the germline V gene (reference sequence). The CDR3 has 14 amino acids. V shed 2 bases and J shed 7 bases, with 12 bases lying between them.

V gene TRBV12-3 or TRBV12-4 combines with J gene TRBJ2-7, with TRBD2 identical over 15 bases. The V and J ends lost 3 bases and 5 bases, in that order; junction bases with no gene match: 8. The CDR3 runs 17 residues. The chain's CDR3 is CASSFLGLAGGPHEQYF. DNA for the CDR3: TGTGCCAGCAGTTTTCTCGGACTAGCGGGAGGGCCCCACGAGCAGTACTTC.

This chain links TRBV18 with TRBJ2-7, with TRBD1 matching 9 bases. V trimming: 0 bases; J trimming: 6 bases; junction bases outside the gene matches: 3. The CDR3 totals 14 residues. Per the germline V gene, CDR1 is KGHSH and CDR2 is LQKENI. DNA for the CDR3: TGTGCCAGCTCACCACCTTCACAGGGGGCCGAGCAGTACTTC. Translating gives CASSPPSQGAEQYF.

V usage is TRBV7-3 and J usage is TRBJ1-1, with unresolved D. V lost 2 bases and J lost 4, with 11 bases in between. The length of the CDR3 is 14 residues. The germline gives CDR1 SGHTA, CDR2 FQGTGA. For the CDR3, the DNA is TGTGCCAGCAGCTTAGGGCTGGGAGGCACTGAAGCTTTCTTT. Amino acid sequence: CASSLGLGGTEAFF. The full variable domain, in which reference TRBV7-3 and TRBJ1-1 provide the parts outside the CDR3, is GAGVSQTPSNKVTEKGKYVELRCDPISGHTALYWYRQSLGQGPEFLIYFQGTGAADDSGLPNDRFFAVRPEGSVSTLKIQRTERGDSAVYLCASSLGLGGTEAFFGQGTRLTVV.

The chain recombines TRBV5-1 with TRBJ2-7; tentatively, D is TRBD1 (6 bases). V was trimmed by 2 bases and J by 5 bases, leaving 14 bases between them. The CDR3 is made up of 14 amino acids. Germline V gene sequence: CDR1 SGHRS, CDR2 YFSETQ. CDR3 bases: TGCGCCAGCAGCTTCTCAAGTACAGGGAACGAGCAGTACTTC. Translated, it gives CASSFSSTGNEQYF.

This clonotype was seen more than once but under ten times. V and J are TRBV5-1 and TRBJ1-2; 9 positions agree with TRBD1. With 3 bases clipped from V and 4 bases from J, the junction kept 13 bases outside the gene matches. The CDR3 runs 17 residues. Germline V gives CDR1 SGHRS, CDR2 YFSETQ. The CDR3 is CASSYGTGLGDRYGYTF. CDR3 coding DNA: TGCGCCAGCAGCTATGGGACAGGGCTAGGGGATCGCTATGGCTACACCTTC.

The rearrangement links TRBV6-5 to TRBJ1-2; D gene ambiguous. The CDR3 contains 13 residues. Germline lookup yields CDR1 MNHEY and CDR2 SVGAGI. Trimming took off 4 bases at V and 4 bases at J, with 10 bases between the two ends. CDR3 sequence reads: CASSSSTIYGYTF. CDR3 sequence (DNA): TGTGCCAGCAGTTCCTCTACTATCTATGGCTACACCTTC.

This clonotype has a count of ten or more. This chain uses TRBV6-2 or TRBV6-3 with TRBJ1-1; D is unclear. The CDR3 spans 15 residues. CDR1 MNHEY and CDR2 SVGEGT come from the germline V gene. Trimming took off 0 bases at V and 4 bases at J, with 12 bases between the two ends. CDR3: CASSYSLGLSTEAFF. CDR3 nucleotide sequence: TGTGCCAGCAGTTACTCGCTAGGGCTCAGCACTGAAGCTTTCTTT.

The rearrangement joins TRBV5-1 to TRBJ1-2; 12 bases fit TRBD1. The V segment lost 0 bases and the J segment 4 bases; nucleotides outside the gene matches: 10. Per germline, CDR1 SGHRS and CDR2 YFSETQ. The CDR3 runs to 18 residues. This chain's CDR3 is CASSLAPGQGASSYGYTF. CDR3 bases: TGCGCCAGCAGCTTGGCCCCGGGACAGGGGGCCTCCAGCTATGGCTACACCTTC.

The genes are TRBV6-1 and TRBJ1-2; 7 positions agree with TRBD1. Looked up from germline, CDR1 is MNHNS and CDR2 is SASEGT. V trimming: 6 bases; J trimming: 4 bases; junction bases outside the gene matches: 14. The CDR3 extends over 16 amino acids. The CDR3 loop reads CASSYSTRDSSYGYTF. Here the CDR3 DNA reads TGTGCCAGCAGCTACTCAACCCGGGACAGCTCCTATGGCTACACCTTC.

This clonotype was found a few times. The V and J genes are TRBV19 and TRBJ1-1; the D gene is possibly TRBD1 (5 bases). The CDR3 runs 14 residues. Trimming removed 0 bases from V and 11 bases from J, with 16 bases in between. Germline V lookup: CDR1 LNHDA, CDR2 SQIVND (reference sequence). CDR3: CASSIDLRARAAFF. The CDR3 DNA is TGTGCCAGTAGTATAGATCTCAGGGCCCGAGCCGCTTTCTTT.

The genes are TRBV28 and TRBJ2-5, with 12 positions matching TRBD2. The trim removed 5 bases at V and 4 bases at J, leaving 8 bases unmatched. The CDR3 covers 16 residues. Germline-derived CDR1 and CDR2 are MDHEN and SYDVKM. As DNA, the CDR3 is TGTGCCAGCAGTCTGACTAGCGGGAGTGGAGGAGAGACCCAGTACTTC. It yields the protein CASSLTSGSGGETQYF. Based on the CDR3 plus reference TRBV28 and TRBJ2-5, the full variable domain is DVKVTQSSRYLVKRTGEKVFLECVQDMDHENMFWYRQDPGLGLRLIYFSYDVKMKEKGDIPEGYSVSREKKERFSLILESASTNQTSMYLCASSLTSGSGGETQYFGPGTRLLVL.

The chain employs TRBV12-3 or TRBV12-4 and TRBJ1-1; maybe TRBD1 (6 bases). Between the trimmed V and J ends, which lost 6 bases and 4 bases, there was a span of 21 bases. The CDR3 covers 16 residues. CDR3 amino acids: CASSLRVRGAGTEAFF. For the CDR3, the DNA is TGTGCCAGCAGCTTGAGGGTTCGGGGGGCGGGCACTGAAGCTTTCTTT.

This chain links TRBV7-6 with TRBJ1-4, with 7 bases aligning to TRBD1. V dropped 0 bases and J dropped 5; count of bases not matched to a gene: 6. CDR1 and CDR2 from the germline V gene are SGHVS and FNYEAQ. The CDR3 extends over 16 amino acids. CDR3 loop: CASSLAVGQVNEKLFF. CDR3 sequence (DNA): TGTGCCAGCAGCTTAGCAGTTGGACAGGTGAATGAAAAACTGTTTTTT.